The rows below give T cell receptor beta chains drawn from one sample of a study of blood T cell repertoires in COVID-19. The protocol was immunoSEQ multiplex PCR, while the TCRdb copy is restricted to in-frame clones and leaves out a portion. The table has 97,000 or so clones, more than 85% seen once. Sequenced: peripheral blood. The receptors originated from a man between 50 and 59 years old with active or convalescent COVID-19. The CDR3 runs from the conserved cysteine through the conserved F or W. The D gene is left open where the match is weak. Only part of the rows carry a size: once, few, many, or a class if the clone is expanded.

J gene: TRBJ1-6; V gene: TRBV9; D gene: TRBD1; clone size: NA; CDR3 DNA: TGTGCCAGCAGCATCGGGACAGGGGGCTCTTCACCCCTCCACTTT; CDR3 protein: CASSIGTGGSSPLHF
J gene: TRBJ1-5; V gene: TRBV10-2; D gene: NA; clone size: NA; CDR3 DNA: TGCGCCAGCAGTGAGTCTGGGCCCTTAAATCAGCCCCAGCATTTT; CDR3 protein: CASSESGPLNQPQHF
J gene: TRBJ1-1; V gene: TRBV19; D gene: TRBD1; clone size: NA; CDR3 DNA: TGTGCCAGTAGTCCCCTTACAGGGGTGGCCACTGAAGCTTTCTTT; CDR3 protein: CASSPLTGVATEAFF
J gene: TRBJ2-2; V gene: TRBV18; D gene: TRBD1; clone size: once; CDR3 DNA: TGTGCCAGCTCACCGCGACAGGGGGCATCAACGAACACCGGGGAGCTGTTTTTT; CDR3 protein: CASSPRQGASTNTGELFF
J gene: TRBJ2-5; V gene: TRBV7-2; D gene: TRBD1; clone size: few; CDR3 DNA: TGTGCCAGCAGCTTAGATTCCGGGACAGGCCAAGAGACCCAGTACTTC; CDR3 protein: CASSLDSGTGQETQYF
J gene: TRBJ1-1; V gene: TRBV12-3/TRBV12-4; D gene: NA; clone size: NA; CDR3 DNA: TGTGCCAGCAGCCCTCAGGGGAGGGCTGAAGCTTTCTTT; CDR3 protein: CASSPQGRAEAFF
J gene: TRBJ2-3; V gene: TRBV6-5; D gene: NA; clone size: NA; CDR3 DNA: TGTGCCAGCAGTTATCTGGGGGCGATGGATACGCAGTATTTT; CDR3 protein: CASSYLGAMDTQYF
J gene: TRBJ2-5; V gene: TRBV30; D gene: NA; clone size: NA; CDR3 DNA: TGTGCCTGGAGTCCGGGAGCACACCAAGAGACCCAGTACTTC; CDR3 protein: CAWSPGAHQETQYF
J gene: TRBJ2-6; V gene: TRBV30; D gene: NA; clone size: few; CDR3 DNA: TGTGCCTGGAGTGTCTCAGGGTGGGTTGCTGGGGCCAACGTCCTGACTTTC; CDR3 protein: CAWSVSGWVAGANVLTF
J gene: TRBJ1-5; V gene: TRBV6-2/TRBV6-3; D gene: NA; clone size: NA; CDR3 DNA: TGTGCCAGCAGCCCCCAGGGGATCAACAATCAGCCCCAGCATTTT; CDR3 protein: CASSPQGINNQPQHF
J gene: TRBJ2-5; V gene: TRBV5-1; D gene: NA; clone size: NA; CDR3 DNA: TGCGCCAGCAGCTTGGACACACAGGGCCAAGAGACCCAGTACTTC; CDR3 protein: CASSLDTQGQETQYF
J gene: TRBJ2-5; V gene: TRBV28; D gene: TRBD2; clone size: NA; CDR3 DNA: TGTGCCAGCAGCATCGATAGCGGGGGACAAGAGACCCAGTACTTC; CDR3 protein: CASSIDSGGQETQYF
J gene: TRBJ1-6; V gene: TRBV6-5; D gene: NA; clone size: NA; CDR3 DNA: TGTGCCAGCAGCCCGGGAGGGGCTTATAATTCACCCCTCCACTTT; CDR3 protein: CASSPGGAYNSPLHF
J gene: TRBJ1-4; V gene: TRBV19; D gene: NA; clone size: NA; CDR3 DNA: TGTGCCAGTAGCGGGGTACGGGAAAAACTGTTTTTT; CDR3 protein: CASSGVREKLFF
J gene: TRBJ1-3; V gene: TRBV7-9; D gene: TRBD1; clone size: NA; CDR3 DNA: TGTGCCAGCAGCTTAGGGGACAGATACACCATATATTTT; CDR3 protein: CASSLGDRYTIYF
J gene: TRBJ1-5; V gene: TRBV3-1/TRBV3-2; D gene: NA; clone size: NA; CDR3 DNA: TGTGCCAGCAGCCCCCGAGGGCGGGGTCAGCCCCAGCATTTT; CDR3 protein: CASSPRGRGQPQHF
J gene: TRBJ1-5; V gene: TRBV7-2; D gene: NA; clone size: NA; CDR3 DNA: TGTGCCAGCAGTCCGACCTCGGGGGAGGGTCAGCCCCAGCATTTT; CDR3 protein: CASSPTSGEGQPQHF
J gene: TRBJ2-3; V gene: TRBV28; D gene: TRBD1; clone size: NA; CDR3 DNA: TGTGCCAGCAGTTTGGCAGGGGGCAGCACAGATACGCAGTATTTT; CDR3 protein: CASSLAGGSTDTQYF
J gene: TRBJ1-3; V gene: TRBV29-1; D gene: NA; clone size: NA; CDR3 DNA: TGCAGCGGCACAGGGCTCTTCGGAAACACCATATATTTT; CDR3 protein: CSGTGLFGNTIYF
J gene: TRBJ1-6; V gene: TRBV27; D gene: NA; clone size: NA; CDR3 DNA: TGTGCCAGCACTCCAGGAGGGAACAATTCACCCCTCCACTTT; CDR3 protein: CASTPGGNNSPLHF
J gene: TRBJ2-2; V gene: TRBV10-1; D gene: NA; clone size: NA; CDR3 DNA: TGCGCCAGCAGGGGCCAGGGGCCCGGGGAGCTGTTTTTT; CDR3 protein: CASRGQGPGELFF
J gene: TRBJ1-4; V gene: TRBV5-1; D gene: NA; clone size: once; CDR3 DNA: TGCGCCAGCAGCTCCCCTGCCGGGGCAACTAATGAAAAACTGTTTTTT; CDR3 protein: CASSSPAGATNEKLFF
J gene: TRBJ2-3; V gene: TRBV6-2/TRBV6-3; D gene: NA; clone size: NA; CDR3 DNA: TGTGCCAGCAGTTACGAGAGGGACCCTCGGTGGGACATAGATACGCAGTATTTT; CDR3 protein: CASSYERDPRWDIDTQYF
J gene: TRBJ1-1; V gene: TRBV2; D gene: TRBD1; clone size: NA; CDR3 DNA: TGTGCCAGCAGTGAATTAGGACAGGGAAACACTGAAGCTTTCTTT; CDR3 protein: CASSELGQGNTEAFF
J gene: TRBJ1-1; V gene: TRBV27; D gene: NA; clone size: NA; CDR3 DNA: TGTGCCAGCAGGCGCCTGATGAGGGATGAAGCTTTCTTT; CDR3 protein: CASRRLMRDEAFF
J gene: TRBJ1-2; V gene: TRBV19; D gene: NA; clone size: few; CDR3 DNA: TGTGCCAGTAGCCCCAGGGAAGGTGGCTACACCTTC; CDR3 protein: CASSPREGGYTF
J gene: TRBJ1-2; V gene: TRBV5-1; D gene: NA; clone size: NA; CDR3 DNA: TGCGCCAGCAGCTTGGGGAGGAGGGGATCCTATGGCTACACCTTC; CDR3 protein: CASSLGRRGSYGYTF
J gene: TRBJ2-1; V gene: TRBV6-5; D gene: TRBD2; clone size: NA; CDR3 DNA: TGTGCCAGCAGACAAATTAGCGGGGGGTACAATGAGCAGTTCTTC; CDR3 protein: CASRQISGGYNEQFF
J gene: TRBJ2-7; V gene: TRBV9; D gene: TRBD2; clone size: NA; CDR3 DNA: TGTGCCAGCAGCCCCACGTCAGCAGCGGGGACCTACGAGCAGTACTTC; CDR3 protein: CASSPTSAAGTYEQYF
J gene: TRBJ2-1; V gene: TRBV7-9; D gene: NA; clone size: NA; CDR3 DNA: TGTGCCAGCAGCCACGACGGGAGCTCCTACAATGAGCAGTTCTTC; CDR3 protein: CASSHDGSSYNEQFF
J gene: TRBJ1-2; V gene: TRBV7-2; D gene: NA; clone size: NA; CDR3 DNA: TGTGCCAGCAGCTTAGGGCCAGAGGATGGCTACACCTTC; CDR3 protein: CASSLGPEDGYTF
J gene: TRBJ1-1; V gene: TRBV6-5; D gene: TRBD1; clone size: NA; CDR3 DNA: TGTGCCAGCCAAACAGGGGGCACTGAAGCTTTCTTT; CDR3 protein: CASQTGGTEAFF
J gene: TRBJ2-3; V gene: TRBV19; D gene: TRBD1; clone size: NA; CDR3 DNA: TGTGCCAGTAGTATGGGACAGGGATTATATACGCAGTATTTT; CDR3 protein: CASSMGQGLYTQYF
J gene: TRBJ2-3; V gene: TRBV5-8; D gene: NA; clone size: NA; CDR3 DNA: TGTGCCAGCAGCTTGAACGGGGGTGGCACAGATACGCAGTATTTT; CDR3 protein: CASSLNGGGTDTQYF
J gene: TRBJ2-7; V gene: TRBV10-3; D gene: TRBD2; clone size: NA; CDR3 DNA: TGTGCCATCAGTGAAGGCCTAGCGGGGCCCAGCTCCTACGAGCAGTACTTC; CDR3 protein: CAISEGLAGPSSYEQYF
J gene: TRBJ1-3; V gene: TRBV11-2; D gene: TRBD1; clone size: NA; CDR3 DNA: TGTGCCAGTTCGGACAGGCCCGGGAATGGAAACACCATATATTTT; CDR3 protein: CASSDRPGNGNTIYF
J gene: TRBJ1-2; V gene: TRBV6-4; D gene: NA; clone size: NA; CDR3 DNA: TGTGCCAGCAGTGACTCGGCGGAGGGGTCCTATGGCTACACCTTC; CDR3 protein: CASSDSAEGSYGYTF
J gene: TRBJ2-7; V gene: TRBV6-5; D gene: NA; clone size: NA; CDR3 DNA: TGTGCCAGCAGTTACTCTCGGGCCTACGAGCAGTACTTC; CDR3 protein: CASSYSRAYEQYF
J gene: TRBJ1-3; V gene: TRBV19; D gene: NA; clone size: NA; CDR3 DNA: TGTGCCAGTAGTTCACCCGGGGTCGGAAACACCATATATTTT; CDR3 protein: CASSSPGVGNTIYF
J gene: TRBJ1-1; V gene: TRBV3-1/TRBV3-2; D gene: NA; clone size: NA; CDR3 DNA: TGTGCCAGCAGCCAAGGGGCGGGGGTTGGTGAAGCTTTCTTT; CDR3 protein: CASSQGAGVGEAFF
J gene: TRBJ1-2; V gene: TRBV7-9; D gene: NA; clone size: few; CDR3 DNA: TGTGCCAGCAGCTTCGGGACAAACTATGGCTACACCTTC; CDR3 protein: CASSFGTNYGYTF
J gene: TRBJ1-5; V gene: TRBV6-5; D gene: NA; clone size: NA; CDR3 DNA: TGTGCCAGCACCCAACAGGGTGTTCAGCCCCAGCATTTT; CDR3 protein: CASTQQGVQPQHF